The 14 T cell receptor beta chains listed next were all sequenced from one sample in a study of T cell responses to AZD1222 COVID-19 vaccine. Data came from immunoSEQ multiplex PCR; TCRdb stores just in-frame clones and leaves some out. The table has 100,000 or so clones, about nine tenths seen once. The sample here was peripheral blood, taken on day 0 of AZD1222 vaccination. These receptors were collected from an adult in good health.

This clone was detected once. The chain carries TRBV28 and TRBJ2-3, with 7 nucleotides matching TRBD1. Germline CDR1 MDHEN, CDR2 SYDVKM. With V trimmed by 4 bases and J by 6 bases, 28 bases remained unmatched. CDR3 length: 21 amino acids. CDR3 in DNA: TGTGCCAGCAGTTCTACTCCCGGGACAGAGGGAGTAGGTTCTTTGTCGGATACGCAGTATTTT. Residues: CASSSTPGTEGVGSLSDTQYF.

The J gene is TRBJ1-1, the V gene TRBV25-1; D uncertain. Germline CDR1 is MGHDK and CDR2 is SYGVNS. This CDR3 comprises 12 residues. The V end lost 8 bases, the J end lost 1 base, and 8 bases lay between the germline ends. CDR3 coding DNA: TGTGCCAGCGCAGGCCCGAACACTGAAGCTTTCTTT. Residues: CASAGPNTEAFF.

The chain couples TRBV2 to TRBJ1-6, with TRBD1 matching 9 bases. Unmatched junction bases numbered 6, after V lost 5 bases and J lost 7 bases. Germline V gene data show CDR1 as SNHLY and CDR2 as FYNNEI. The CDR3 is made up of 15 amino acids. CDR3 loop: CASSIRTGANSPLHF. In DNA form, the CDR3 reads TGTGCCAGCAGTATCCGGACAGGGGCAAATTCACCCCTCCACTTT.

This clone was observed once. J is TRBJ2-1 and V is TRBV10-3; D perhaps matches TRBD2 (6 bases). Germline assignment: CDR1 ENHRY and CDR2 SYGVKD. V was shortened by 8 bases and J by 5 bases, with 16 bases between the two germline ends. The CDR3 extends over 14 amino acids. The CDR3 loop is CAIGGAGSDNEQFF. Here the CDR3 DNA reads TGTGCCATCGGCGGGGCAGGAAGTGACAATGAGCAGTTCTTC.

The chain combines TRBV30 with TRBJ2-1; weak D call: TRBD2 (5 bases). Germline V gene lookup returns CDR1 GTSNPN and CDR2 SVGIG (reference sequence). V dropped 2 bases and J dropped 4 bases, with 9 bases sitting between them. This CDR3 spans 13 amino acids. CDR3 region: CAWSIGGYNEQFF. For the CDR3, the DNA is TGTGCCTGGAGTATTGGCGGGTACAATGAGCAGTTCTTC.

The chain uses TRBV6-4 and TRBJ2-3; TRBD2 agrees at 8 bases. The V and J ends lost 0 bases and 2 bases, in that order; junction bases with no gene match: 4. There are 16 residues in the CDR3. From germline, CDR1 is MRHNA and CDR2 SNTAGT. In DNA, the CDR3 is TGTGCCAGCAGTGACTCGGGCGGGGGGAACACAGATACGCAGTATTTT. This gives the protein CASSDSGGGNTDTQYF.

The V gene is TRBV5-5, the J gene TRBJ1-1; unclear D gene. Trimming stripped 0 bases from V and 7 bases from J, with 13 bases between. The germline CDR1 and CDR2 sequences are SGHKS and YYEKEE (reference sequence). This CDR3 comprises 14 residues. This CDR3 is CASSLGAGRYEAFF. Written as DNA, the CDR3 is TGTGCCAGCAGCTTGGGAGCGGGCCGATATGAAGCTTTCTTT. Looking up the rest from reference TRBV5-5 and TRBJ1-1 gives the full variable domain: DAGVTQSPTHLIKTRGQQVTLRCSPISGHKSVSWYQQVLGQGPQFIFQYYEKEERGRGNFPDRFSARQFPNYSSELNVNALLLGDSALYLCASSLGAGRYEAFFGQGTRLTVV.

The chain combines TRBV11-2 with TRBJ1-1; 8 nucleotides agree with TRBD1. The CDR3 extends over 15 amino acids. The germline CDR1 and CDR2 sequences are SGHAT and FQNNGV. V shed 5 bases and J 5 bases; nucleotides not matched to a gene: 10. CDR3 nucleotide sequence: TGTGCCAGCAGCCTCTACAGGGGGAAGCGGACTGAAGCTTTCTTT. Amino acid sequence: CASSLYRGKRTEAFF.

V is TRBV7-9 and J is TRBJ1-6, with a weak D call TRBD1 (6 bases). From germline, CDR1 is SEHNR and CDR2 FQNEAQ (reference sequence). This CDR3 contains 13 residues. Trimming pared 5 bases from V and 8 bases from J, leaving 10 bases between. This CDR3 reads CASSRGKDSPLHF. The DNA of the CDR3 is TGTGCCAGCAGCAGGGGGAAAGATTCACCCCTCCACTTT.

This chain links TRBV28 with TRBJ1-6; unclear D gene. This CDR3 has 16 amino acids. Germline CDR1 is MDHEN and CDR2 is SYDVKM. V lost 3 bases and J lost 0, with 9 bases in between. DNA for the CDR3: TGTGCCAGCAGTTTCCTTGGTTCCTCCTATAATTCACCCCTCCACTTT. Protein sequence: CASSFLGSSYNSPLHF.

J is TRBJ2-2 and V is TRBV5-1; D unresolved. Looked up from germline, CDR1 is SGHRS and CDR2 is YFSETQ. The CDR3 runs to 14 residues. V lost 0 bases and J 3 bases, leaving 6 bases between the germline ends. The CDR3 spells CASSLAHYTGELFF. CDR3 coding DNA: TGCGCCAGCAGCTTGGCCCATTACACCGGGGAGCTGTTTTTT.

CDR3 coding DNA: TGTGCCAGCAGCTTAGTTCGGTACGCAGGGATCAATCAGCCCCAGCATTTT. This sequence encodes CASSLVRYAGINQPQHF. The gene calls are TRBV7-8 and TRBJ1-5, with D perhaps matching TRBD1 (5 bases). The CDR3 runs 17 residues. The germline V gene encodes CDR1 SGHVS and CDR2 FQNEAQ. V shed 1 base and J shed 3 bases, with 16 bases lying between them.

The rearrangement joins TRBV19 to TRBJ1-4; TRBD1 is a possible D gene (6 bases). In germline, CDR1 is LNHDA, CDR2 SQIVND (reference sequence). Trimming pared 1 base from V and 7 bases from J, leaving 22 bases between. The CDR3 is 18 residues long. This CDR3 reads CASSIGGQPAFYREKLFF. CDR3 nucleotide sequence: TGTGCCAGTAGTATAGGAGGACAGCCAGCTTTTTATCGTGAAAAACTGTTTTTT.

This clone was recorded only once. The chain links TRBV27 to TRBJ1-2; 7 nucleotides align to TRBD1. Trimming at V came to 6 bases and at J to 1 base, leaving 14 bases not matched to a gene. The CDR3 runs 17 residues. Germline CDR1 is MNHEY and CDR2 is SMNVEV (reference sequence). CDR3 in amino acids: CASRYLGGAGGNYGYTF. Here the CDR3 DNA reads TGTGCCAGCAGATACTTAGGGGGCGCAGGGGGTAACTATGGCTACACCTTC.